This TCR beta chain was recorded in a study of T cell responses to AZD1222 COVID-19 vaccine. Study-wide points: The study found Spike-specific TCR breadth and depth rose after two AZD1222 doses.

Profiling relied on immunoSEQ multiplex PCR, and the TCRdb table lists in-frame clones only, not all of them. The sample has roughly 120,000 clones, around 82% seen once. In regard to this clone: Its antigen remains unknown.

This CDR3 has 13 amino acids. Per the germline V gene, CDR1 is SGHVS and CDR2 is FNYEAQ. The V end was cut by 5 bases, the J end by 0 bases, with 7 bases between. The sample in question was peripheral blood, obtained on day 0 of AZD1222 vaccination. This sequence was found in an adult in good health. The rearrangement joins TRBV7-6 to TRBJ1-1; D remains ambiguous. The CDR3 reads CASSPGMNTEAFF. CDR3 sequence (DNA): TGTGCCAGCAGCCCGGGCATGAACACTGAAGCTTTCTTT.